The rows below give T cell receptor beta chains drawn from one sample of a study of T cells in localized non-small cell lung cancer. The data were produced by immunoSEQ multiplex PCR, yet TCRdb's version contains in-frame clones alone and is incomplete. The sample has 25,000 to 40,000 clones, roughly 75% seen once. The material was peripheral blood, obtained before any cancer treatment. These TCRs come from a male donor aged 60 or over with stage III squamous cell lung carcinoma. Both conserved end residues are part of each CDR3. A D gene is named only where the DNA matches it firmly. Expanded clones get a size class; other rows say once, few or many, or leave the size out.

D gene: -
clone size: medium-sized
J gene: TRBJ1-1
V gene: TRBV15
CDR3 protein: CATSRAGEREAFF
CDR3 DNA: TGTGCCACCAGCAGAGCTGGGGAACGGGAAGCTTTCTTT

D gene: TRBD2
clone size: once
J gene: TRBJ2-2
V gene: TRBV19
CDR3 protein: CASSTNRLAGAAGELFF
CDR3 DNA: TGTGCCAGTAGTACGAACAGACTAGCGGGAGCCGCCGGGGAGCTGTTTTTT

D gene: -
clone size: -
J gene: TRBJ2-5
V gene: TRBV4-3
CDR3 protein: CASSRDHQETQYF
CDR3 DNA: TGCGCCAGCAGCCGGGACCACCAAGAGACCCAGTACTTC

D gene: TRBD1
clone size: -
J gene: TRBJ2-3
V gene: TRBV5-4
CDR3 protein: CASSVDRGRADTQYF
CDR3 DNA: TGTGCCAGCAGCGTTGACAGGGGACGGGCAGATACGCAGTATTTT

D gene: -
clone size: -
J gene: TRBJ2-4
V gene: TRBV11-2
CDR3 protein: CASSSSPPGAANIQYF
CDR3 DNA: TGTGCCAGCAGCTCAAGCCCCCCTGGGGCGGCAAACATTCAGTACTTC

D gene: -
clone size: medium-sized
J gene: TRBJ1-1
V gene: TRBV7-9
CDR3 protein: CASTQDGSTEAFF
CDR3 DNA: TGTGCCAGCACTCAAGATGGGTCCACTGAAGCTTTCTTT

D gene: -
clone size: -
J gene: TRBJ1-2
V gene: TRBV4-3
CDR3 protein: CASSQDSGIGSGYTF
CDR3 DNA: TGCGCCAGCAGCCAAGATTCGGGGATTGGTAGCGGCTACACCTTC

D gene: -
clone size: few
J gene: TRBJ1-1
V gene: TRBV19
CDR3 protein: CASSLWQANTEAFF
CDR3 DNA: TGTGCCAGTAGTCTGTGGCAGGCGAACACTGAAGCTTTCTTT

D gene: TRBD1
clone size: -
J gene: TRBJ1-2
V gene: TRBV6-6
CDR3 protein: CASRGQGRMNGYTF
CDR3 DNA: TGTGCCAGCAGGGGACAGGGGAGGATGAATGGCTACACCTTC

D gene: -
clone size: -
J gene: TRBJ2-5
V gene: TRBV5-4
CDR3 protein: CASSPPGSLQETQYF
CDR3 DNA: TGTGCCAGCAGCCCCCCGGGTTCCTTACAAGAGACCCAGTACTTC

D gene: -
clone size: medium-sized
J gene: TRBJ2-7
V gene: TRBV5-1
CDR3 protein: CASSFDDSYEQYF
CDR3 DNA: TGCGCCAGCAGCTTCGACGACAGCTACGAGCAGTACTTC

D gene: -
clone size: once
J gene: TRBJ2-7
V gene: TRBV9
CDR3 protein: CASSVQSYGEQYF
CDR3 DNA: TGTGCCAGCAGCGTACAAAGCTACGGCGAGCAGTACTTC

D gene: -
clone size: -
J gene: TRBJ2-1
V gene: TRBV11-2
CDR3 protein: CASSFERLGNEQFF
CDR3 DNA: TGTGCCAGCAGCTTCGAAAGGCTAGGGAATGAGCAGTTCTTC

D gene: TRBD1
clone size: -
J gene: TRBJ1-5
V gene: TRBV30
CDR3 protein: CAWSRQGDQPQHF
CDR3 DNA: TGTGCCTGGAGTCGGCAGGGGGACCAGCCCCAGCATTTT

D gene: -
clone size: -
J gene: TRBJ2-7
V gene: TRBV18
CDR3 protein: CASSPDSYEQYF
CDR3 DNA: TGTGCCAGCTCACCGGACTCCTACGAGCAGTACTTC

D gene: -
clone size: -
J gene: TRBJ2-1
V gene: TRBV5-5
CDR3 protein: CASSLGSSLNEQFF
CDR3 DNA: TGTGCCAGCAGCTTAGGTTCGTCCCTCAATGAGCAGTTCTTC

D gene: -
clone size: -
J gene: TRBJ2-5
V gene: TRBV28
CDR3 protein: CASRPGHQNQETQYF
CDR3 DNA: TGTGCCAGCAGGCCGGGACACCAAAATCAAGAGACCCAGTACTTC

D gene: TRBD1
clone size: -
J gene: TRBJ2-3
V gene: TRBV19
CDR3 protein: CASRNPWDREDTQYF
CDR3 DNA: TGTGCCAGTAGAAACCCTTGGGACAGGGAAGATACGCAGTATTTT

D gene: TRBD1
clone size: -
J gene: TRBJ1-2
V gene: TRBV7-6
CDR3 protein: CASSSRGRGYGYTF
CDR3 DNA: TGTGCCAGCAGCTCCAGGGGGCGCGGCTATGGCTACACCTTC

D gene: -
clone size: -
J gene: TRBJ2-7
V gene: TRBV30
CDR3 protein: CALSKGYEQYF
CDR3 DNA: TGTGCCCTCTCAAAAGGATACGAGCAGTACTTC

D gene: -
clone size: -
J gene: TRBJ2-4
V gene: TRBV18
CDR3 protein: CASSPPGDVFGENIQYF
CDR3 DNA: TGTGCCAGCTCACCACCTGGGGACGTTTTTGGGGAAAACATTCAGTACTTC

D gene: -
clone size: -
J gene: TRBJ2-7
V gene: TRBV6-5
CDR3 protein: CASSSGTFDEQYF
CDR3 DNA: TGTGCCAGCAGTTCCGGGACATTTGACGAGCAGTACTTC

D gene: TRBD1
clone size: -
J gene: TRBJ1-2
V gene: TRBV27
CDR3 protein: CASSLRVDREDGYTF
CDR3 DNA: TGTGCCAGCAGTCTCCGCGTCGACAGGGAAGATGGCTACACCTTC

D gene: TRBD1
clone size: -
J gene: TRBJ2-1
V gene: TRBV9
CDR3 protein: CASSARDSSYNEQFF
CDR3 DNA: TGTGCCAGCAGCGCAAGGGACAGCTCCTACAATGAGCAGTTCTTC

D gene: TRBD2
clone size: -
J gene: TRBJ2-5
V gene: TRBV6-6
CDR3 protein: CASRIGLAGVETQYF
CDR3 DNA: TGTGCCAGCAGAATCGGACTAGCGGGAGTAGAGACCCAGTACTTC

D gene: -
clone size: -
J gene: TRBJ1-5
V gene: TRBV5-6
CDR3 protein: CASSRTAENQPQHF
CDR3 DNA: TGTGCCAGCAGCCGAACAGCAGAGAATCAGCCCCAGCATTTT

D gene: -
clone size: few
J gene: TRBJ2-3
V gene: TRBV7-9
CDR3 protein: CASSITTGSTDTQYF
CDR3 DNA: TGTGCCAGCAGCATAACGACAGGCAGCACAGATACGCAGTATTTT

D gene: -
clone size: -
J gene: TRBJ2-7
V gene: TRBV28
CDR3 protein: CASSLSRAGGYEQYF
CDR3 DNA: TGTGCCAGCAGTTTAAGTCGGGCAGGGGGGTACGAGCAGTACTTC

D gene: -
clone size: -
J gene: TRBJ1-5
V gene: TRBV28
CDR3 protein: CASSSWGGSPSNQPQHF
CDR3 DNA: TGTGCCAGCAGTTCCTGGGGGGGAAGTCCCAGCAATCAGCCCCAGCATTTT

D gene: TRBD1
clone size: -
J gene: TRBJ2-5
V gene: TRBV2
CDR3 protein: CASTRTGEETQYF
CDR3 DNA: TGTGCCAGCACCCGGACAGGAGAAGAGACCCAGTACTTC

D gene: -
clone size: -
J gene: TRBJ2-1
V gene: TRBV7-8
CDR3 protein: CASSSRTVRYEQFF
CDR3 DNA: TGTGCCAGCAGCTCCCGGACCGTCAGGTATGAGCAGTTCTTC

D gene: -
clone size: -
J gene: TRBJ2-7
V gene: TRBV5-1
CDR3 protein: CASSLGDGSYEQYF
CDR3 DNA: TGCGCCAGCAGCTTGGGGGACGGTTCCTACGAGCAGTACTTC

D gene: TRBD2
clone size: -
J gene: TRBJ2-3
V gene: TRBV5-8
CDR3 protein: CASSSGTGLAGGRTDTQYF
CDR3 DNA: TGTGCCAGCAGCTCGGGAACGGGACTAGCGGGGGGCCGCACAGATACGCAGTATTTT

D gene: TRBD2
clone size: -
J gene: TRBJ2-3
V gene: TRBV19
CDR3 protein: CASTDGGSGADTQYF
CDR3 DNA: TGTGCCAGTACAGACGGCGGGAGCGGCGCAGATACGCAGTATTTT

D gene: -
clone size: few
J gene: TRBJ2-1
V gene: TRBV5-4
CDR3 protein: CASSFQYEQFF
CDR3 DNA: TGTGCCAGCAGCTTCCAATATGAGCAGTTCTTC